This TCR beta chain was found in a study of shared clonotypes between healthy human individuals. TCRdb's table, derived via immunoSEQ multiplex PCR, lists solely in-frame clones and lacks some. The profile shows nearly 2 million clones, approximately 95% of them singletons. V shed 2 bases, J shed 8 bases, and the junction held 9 bases outside the gene matches. This CDR3 is 14 amino acids long. Germline V lookup: CDR1 SEHNR, CDR2 FQNEAQ (reference sequence). As defined, naive CD8 cells were CD45RO-negative and positively selected for CCR7, with terminally differentiated effector memory CD45RA+ cells excluded.

This TCR was recovered from a man aged 18 to 29 in good health. The V call is TRBV7-9, the J call TRBJ2-7; 7 nucleotides agree with TRBD1. Input material: naive CD8+ T cells sorted from blood. This CDR3 reads CASSLRTGPYQQYF. CDR3 nucleotides: TGTGCCAGCAGCTTAAGGACAGGACCTTACCAGCAGTACTTC.